This TCR beta chain was identified during a study of control samples from healthy donors and cancer patients. Per germline, CDR1 SEHNR and CDR2 FQNEAQ (reference sequence). The trim removed 1 base at V and 2 bases at J, leaving 2 bases unmatched. The CDR3 is 15 amino acids. Sequencing used immunoSEQ multiplex PCR; TCRdb keeps in-frame clones, though not all of them. The sample gives just over 150,000 clones, roughly 92% of which show up once; approximately 2.5% is in the top ten. V and J are TRBV7-9 and TRBJ2-5; 9 nucleotides agree with TRBD1. The sequenced material came from blood. The TCR sequence derives from a man over 45 in good health. The CDR3 region has the DNA TGTGCCAGCAGCTTAGGGGACAGGGATCAAGAGACCCAGTACTTC. It is translated as CASSLGDRDQETQYF. The variable domain in full, completed from reference TRBV7-9 and TRBJ2-5, reads DTGVSQNPRHKITKRGQNVTFRCDPISEHNRLYWYRQTLGQGPEFLTYFQNEAQLEKSRLLSDRFSAERPKGSFSTLEIQRTEQGDSAMYLCASSLGDRDQETQYFGPGTRLLVL.